What follows describes a single T cell receptor beta chain. Its antigen is currently unknown. The CDR3 sequence is 14 residues long. CDR1 is KGHSH, CDR2 LQKENI, per germline. The V end lost 8 bases, the J end lost 7 bases, and 18 bases lay between the germline ends. The data were obtained in a study of cytomegalovirus exposure and HLA in healthy donors. Study-level points and caveats: For most TCR sequences rarity was the rule, although some public TCRs occurred in many donors. In a later analysis, across HLA loci, associated TCR counts were highest for DRB1, lowest for HLA-C.

Use of 60 Vbeta and 13 Jbeta primers characterized the PCR. The assay was immunoSEQ multiplex PCR, and TCRdb's table has in-frame clones only and misses some. Recorded for this sample: about 64,000 clones. V is TRBV18 and J is TRBJ1-5; perhaps TRBD1 as D (5 bases). The sequence came from a woman aged 18-35 years in good health and CMV-seronegative. The sequencing input was PBMCs. The CDR3 DNA sequence: TGTGCCAGCCCAATACCGACAGTCCGGCAGCCCCAGCATTTT. It codes for CASPIPTVRQPQHF. Based on the CDR3 plus reference TRBV18 and TRBJ1-5, the full variable domain is NAGVMQNPRHLVRRRGQEARLRCSPMKGHSHVYWYRQLPEEGLKFMVYLQKENIIDESGMPKERFSAEFPKEGPSILRIQQVVRGDSAAYFCASPIPTVRQPQHFGDGTRLSIL.